This entry is about one T cell receptor beta chain. As yet, its antigen is unknown. This specimen comes from a study of T cell clones after liver transplantation. In the study overall: As an antigen-independent comparator, third-party-reactive TCRbeta sequences came from pre-transplant mixed lymphocyte reactions.

Study-level findings and limits: A significant post-transplant drop in circulating graft-donor-reactive CD4 TCRbeta sequences occurred in most of the 8 subjects.

TCRdb keeps only in-frame clones here, not all; method: immunoSEQ multiplex PCR. Of about 51,000 clones listed, approximately 87% are singletons. Germline loops: CDR1 SEHNR, CDR2 FQNEAQ (reference sequence). The germline V and J ends were trimmed by 5 bases and 5 bases, with 9 bases remaining between them. This CDR3 spans 13 amino acids. Sequences were derived from CD8+ T cells from blood, sampled 12 months after liver transplant. The chain joins TRBV7-9 to TRBJ1-4; D perhaps matches TRBD1 (5 bases). The receptor comes from a human patient who received a liver transplant. Some T cells may trace back to the graft donor. CDR3 bases: TGTGCCAGCAGCCTGACAGAGAATGAAAAACTGTTTTTT. This encodes CASSLTENEKLFF.